The 20 T cell receptor beta chains in this list originate from one sample, sequenced in a study of cytomegalovirus exposure and HLA in healthy donors. This PCR relied on a set of 60 Vbeta primers and 13 Jbeta primers. Clones were read by immunoSEQ multiplex PCR, and TCRdb kept only the in-frame ones, dropping some. The sample consists of about 140,000 clones, around 73% of them appearing once. Sequenced: PBMCs. The receptors originated from a female donor in good health and CMV-seronegative.

Comments on this clone: Germline is not matched at one junction end, which may reflect a read error. The rearrangement links TRBV7-9 to TRBJ2-3, with D possibly TRBD2 on 6 matching bases. The germline gives CDR1 SEHNR, CDR2 FQNEAQ (reference sequence). CDR3 length: 16 residues. The CDR3 sequence is CSSRPSLALSTDTQYF. Here the CDR3 DNA reads TGTTCCAGCAGGCCCTCTCTAGCGCTCAGCACAGATACGCAGTATTTT.

The rearrangement links TRBV27 to TRBJ1-2; 8 bases agree with TRBD1. The CDR3 is 14 residues long. Germline values: CDR1 MNHEY, CDR2 SMNVEV (reference sequence). V lost 3 bases, J lost 7 bases, and 7 bases stayed unmatched. CDR3 sequence reads: CASSFGTGLSGYTF. CDR3 coding DNA: TGTGCCAGCAGTTTCGGGACAGGCCTTTCTGGCTACACCTTC.

The chain carries TRBV6-5 and TRBJ1-2, with 9 bases lining up with TRBD1. V lost 0 bases and J lost 7; bases outside the gene matches: 6. The germline gives CDR1 MNHEY, CDR2 SVGAGI. The CDR3 is 15 residues long. CDR3: CASSYSDRGQGGYTF. As DNA, the CDR3 is TGTGCCAGCAGTTACTCGGACAGGGGACAGGGTGGCTACACCTTC.

The V and J genes are TRBV6-1 and TRBJ2-7, with a tentative D call TRBD2 (5 bases). V was trimmed by 1 base and J by 5 bases, leaving 12 bases between them. From germline, CDR1 is MNHNS and CDR2 SASEGT. This CDR3 has 14 amino acids. CDR3 sequence: CASSEGGLLNEQYF. For the CDR3, the DNA is TGTGCCAGCAGTGAAGGCGGGCTCCTCAACGAGCAGTACTTC.

V gene TRBV7-9 combines with J gene TRBJ2-7, with D maybe TRBD1 (6 bases). The CDR3 runs 16 residues. The germline gives CDR1 SEHNR, CDR2 FQNEAQ (reference sequence). The V end was cut by 5 bases, the J end by 2 bases, with 19 bases between. The CDR3 DNA reads as TGTGCCAGCAGCCAACGCGGATTGAAGGGGGCCTACGAGCAGTACTTC. Translated: CASSQRGLKGAYEQYF.

The chain carries TRBV6-1 and TRBJ1-4; 7 positions match TRBD1. The CDR3 runs to 13 residues. Germline lookup yields CDR1 MNHNS and CDR2 SASEGT. After removal of 9 bases from V and 17 bases from J, the junction contained 18 bases not matched to a gene. As DNA, the CDR3 is TGTGCCAGGCCGGGACAGAGGCGTCGAAAATTATTTTTT. Protein sequence: CARPGQRRRKLFF.

The chain couples TRBV5-4 to TRBJ2-1; 9 nucleotides agree with TRBD1. V shed 3 bases, J shed 10 bases, and the junction held 2 bases outside the gene matches. CDR1 is SGHNT and CDR2 is YYREEE in the germline V gene (reference sequence). The CDR3 has 12 residues. CDR3 coding DNA: TGTGCCAGCAGCTGGGACAGGGCGGAGCAGTTCTTC. Its protein product is CASSWDRAEQFF.

This clone was recorded only once. V gene TRBV27 combines with J gene TRBJ1-2, with TRBD1 matching 7 bases. The CDR3 has 16 amino acids. CDR1 is MNHEY and CDR2 is SMNVEV in the germline V gene (reference sequence). Trimming cost V 0 bases and J 1 base; bases outside gene matches: 5. The CDR3: CASSLSYGQDNYGYTF. The CDR3, as DNA: TGTGCCAGCAGTTTATCTTATGGACAGGATAACTATGGCTACACCTTC.

This rearrangement joins TRBV29-1 to TRBJ2-7; 7 bases match TRBD1. Germline assignment: CDR1 SQVTM and CDR2 ANQGSEA. J gave up 2 bases and V 2 bases, and 6 bases lay outside the gene matches. The CDR3 runs 14 residues. CDR3: CSVESGTATYEQYF. For the CDR3, the DNA is TGCAGCGTTGAATCCGGGACAGCTACCTACGAGCAGTACTTC.

The gene calls are TRBV11-2 and TRBJ2-1; possibly TRBD1 for D (5 bases). The germline CDR1 and CDR2 sequences are SGHAT and FQNNGV. V lost 10 bases to trimming and J lost 9 bases, with 19 bases between them. The CDR3 is made up of 13 amino acids. The CDR3 is CATHGGHTGEQFF. CDR3 DNA: TGTGCCACTCACGGTGGTCATACAGGTGAGCAGTTCTTC.

The chain is built from TRBV2 and TRBJ1-1, with 7 bases fitting TRBD1. The germline V gene has CDR1 SNHLY and CDR2 FYNNEI. This CDR3 is 15 amino acids long. V was pared by 2 bases and J by 1 base, with 4 bases of the junction left unmatched. The CDR3 region has the DNA TGTGCCAGCAGTGAAACCGGGACAGCGAACACTGAAGCTTTCTTT. Its protein product is CASSETGTANTEAFF. Using reference TRBV2 and TRBJ1-1 for the parts outside the CDR3, the full variable domain is EPEVTQTPSHQVTQMGQEVILRCVPISNHLYFYWYRQILGQKVEFLVSFYNNEISEKSEIFDDQFSVERPDGSNFTLKIRSTKLEDSAMYFCASSETGTANTEAFFGQGTRLTVV.

The chain employs TRBV7-8 and TRBJ2-7, with TRBD1 identical over 9 bases. CDR3 size: 17 residues. CDR1 is SGHVS and CDR2 is FQNEAQ in the germline V gene. Trimming took 5 bases from V and 2 from J; bases not matched to a gene: 13. CDR3 in amino acids: CASSVSDRGYPPYEQYF. The CDR3 nucleotides read TGTGCCAGCAGCGTCAGTGACAGGGGGTATCCTCCCTACGAGCAGTACTTC.

The chain recombines TRBV27 with TRBJ2-1, with TRBD1 identical over 9 bases. The CDR3 totals 15 residues. CDR1 and CDR2 (germline): MNHEY, SMNVEV (reference sequence). Trimming took 5 bases from V and 2 from J; bases not matched to a gene: 4. This CDR3 is CASSVRTGAYNEQFF. DNA of the CDR3: TGTGCCAGCAGTGTCAGGACAGGGGCCTACAATGAGCAGTTCTTC.

The chain combines TRBV19 with TRBJ2-3; 10 bases match TRBD2. The CDR3 contains 16 residues. V lost 5 bases, J lost 4 bases, and 9 bases stayed unmatched. Germline V gene sequence: CDR1 LNHDA, CDR2 SQIVND (reference sequence). CDR3: CASSLGSGGAADTQYF. The CDR3 DNA sequence: TGTGCCAGTAGTCTAGGGAGCGGGGGGGCCGCAGATACGCAGTATTTT. Filled out from reference TRBV19 and TRBJ2-3, the complete variable domain reads DGGITQSPKYLFRKEGQNVTLSCEQNLNHDAMYWYRQDPGQGLRLIYYSQIVNDFQKGDIAEGYSVSREKKESFPLTVTSAQKNPTAFYLCASSLGSGGAADTQYFGPGTRLTVL.

This clone occurred a few times. The chain is built from TRBV7-2 and TRBJ1-5, with 7 bases fitting TRBD1. The CDR3 has 16 amino acids. CDR1 is SGHTA, CDR2 FQGNSA, per germline. Germline trimming cut 5 bases from V and 3 bases from J; bases unmatched to any gene: 10. CDR3: CASSPIETGFNQPQHF. Here the CDR3 DNA reads TGTGCCAGCAGCCCAATCGAGACAGGGTTCAATCAGCCCCAGCATTTT.

The V call is TRBV11-3, the J call TRBJ2-5, with D perhaps TRBD1 (7 bases). This CDR3 is built from 14 residues. Trimming cost V 5 bases and J 5 bases, with 15 bases left between them. Germline V gene lookup returns CDR1 SGHNT and CDR2 YENEEA. The CDR3 here is CASSLGDSGETQYF. CDR3 coding DNA: TGTGCCAGCAGCCTAGGGGACAGCGGGGAGACCCAGTACTTC.

This clone has just a few counts. V gene TRBV28 combines with J gene TRBJ1-4; 7 bases line up with TRBD1. Germline CDR1 is MDHEN and CDR2 is SYDVKM. The length of the CDR3 is 15 residues. J gave up 5 bases and V 5 bases, and 8 bases lay outside the gene matches. CDR3 DNA sequence: TGTGCCAGCAGTCAAGCCGGGACAGCAAATGAAAAACTGTTTTTT. Amino acid sequence: CASSQAGTANEKLFF.

J is TRBJ1-6 and V is TRBV6-1, with no clear D. Germline V gene lookup returns CDR1 MNHNS and CDR2 SASEGT. Trimming took off 3 bases at V and 6 bases at J, with 9 bases between the two ends. The length of the CDR3 is 14 residues. CDR3 loop: CASSEAPFNSPLHF. The CDR3 nucleotides read TGTGCCAGCAGTGAGGCCCCCTTTAATTCACCCCTCCACTTT.

This clone appeared once. The chain's CDR3 is CASRTGITEAFF. Written as DNA, the CDR3 is TGTGCCAGTAGGACAGGGATCACTGAAGCTTTCTTT. This rearrangement joins TRBV19 to TRBJ1-1; TRBD1 matches 7 bases. CDR1 LNHDA and CDR2 SQIVND come from the germline V gene (reference sequence). With V trimmed by 6 bases and J by 4 bases, 2 bases remained unmatched. CDR3 length equals 12 residues.

V is TRBV5-1 and J is TRBJ1-1; no definite D call. V was pared by 4 bases and J by 6 bases, with 10 bases between. The CDR3 consists of 12 residues. Per germline, CDR1 SGHRS and CDR2 YFSETQ. The DNA of the CDR3 is TGCGCCAGCAGCGTATCGGAGGCTGAAGCTTTCTTT. It is translated as CASSVSEAEAFF.